This T cell receptor (beta chain) is drawn from a study of a mutant IDH1 vaccine in newly diagnosed glioma. On the study more broadly: Eight vaccinations went to patients in weeks 1, 3, 5, 7, 11, 15, 19, 23. Treated patients, about 60% male and roughly 40% female, averaged about 40 years of age. Patients previously underwent radiotherapy, temozolomide, or both, and most underwent both.

With regard to this clone: The target antigen is unknown.

Time point here: week 5, during vaccination. Vaccinated patients received 300 ug of mutant IDH1 20-mer peptide per dose, with topical imiquimod. The data were produced by immunoSEQ multiplex PCR, yet TCRdb's version contains in-frame clones alone and is incomplete. The sample has 40,000 or so clones, over 75% seen once. This CDR3 spans 13 amino acids. V lost 9 bases and J 1 base, leaving 9 bases between the germline ends. CDR1 and CDR2 (germline): PRHDT, FYEKMQ (reference sequence). Source: PBMCs, taken from a glioma patient whose treatment included an IDH1 peptide vaccine. The TCR was taken from a man aged 40-49 years with glioma. The V call is TRBV13, the J call TRBJ2-2; D gene unclear. The CDR3 sequence is CASGDVNTGELFF. The CDR3, as DNA: TGTGCCAGTGGGGATGTGAACACCGGGGAGCTGTTTTTT.